These T cell receptor beta chains were read from a single sample in a study of cytomegalovirus exposure and HLA in healthy donors. Sequencing was performed with immunoSEQ multiplex PCR; in TCRdb, only in-frame clones are kept and a portion is missing. This repertoire shows about 120,000 clones, 95% to 96% found once; its top ten account for 1.7%. The sample taken for sequencing was PBMCs. The origin of the receptors is a man younger than 35 in good health and CMV-seronegative. Both conserved end residues are part of each CDR3. A D gene is named only where the DNA matches it firmly. Clone sizes are given selectively: once, few, many, or a class where the clone is expanded.

v_gene	j_gene	abundance	d_gene	CDR3aa	CDR3nt
TRBV6-5	TRBJ2-1	NA	TRBD2	CASSYLGGSSYNEQFF	TGTGCCAGCAGTTACTTGGGCGGGAGTTCTTACAATGAGCAGTTCTTC
TRBV12-5	TRBJ1-1	NA	TRBD1	CASARGQGGLITEAFF	TGTGCTAGTGCCCGAGGGCAGGGGGGACTTATTACTGAAGCTTTCTTT
TRBV19	TRBJ1-1	NA	TRBD1	CASSAYRGGGTEAFF	TGTGCCAGTAGTGCCTACAGGGGAGGAGGCACTGAAGCTTTCTTT
TRBV28	TRBJ1-1	NA	TRBD1	CASSSGGRGEAFF	TGTGCCAGCAGTTCAGGGGGTCGGGGTGAAGCTTTCTTT
TRBV7-2	TRBJ2-2	few	NA	CASSYTSTGELFF	TGTGCCAGCAGCTACACTAGCACCGGGGAGCTGTTTTTT
TRBV6-5	TRBJ2-3	NA	NA	CASRLGRGTDTQYF	TGTGCCAGCAGGCTCGGGAGAGGCACAGATACGCAGTATTTT
TRBV28	TRBJ1-2	NA	NA	CASSPEPEGDGYTF	TGTGCCAGCAGTCCCGAGCCGGAGGGTGATGGCTACACCTTC
TRBV7-9	TRBJ2-7	NA	NA	CASSLSEMREEQYF	TGTGCCAGCAGCTTATCGGAGATGAGGGAGGAGCAGTACTTC
TRBV27	TRBJ2-7	once	TRBD1	CASSFDRAGEQYF	TGTGCCAGCAGTTTCGACAGGGCGGGCGAGCAGTACTTC
TRBV5-1	TRBJ1-4	NA	NA	CASSLDRGGEKLFF	TGCGCCAGCAGCTTGGACAGAGGAGGTGAAAAACTGTTTTTT
TRBV19	TRBJ2-1	NA	NA	CASSIGGRSGYNEQFF	TGTGCCAGTAGTATAGGAGGGCGCAGCGGCTACAATGAGCAGTTCTTC
TRBV27	TRBJ1-5	NA	NA	CASSFVGRGEPQHF	TGTGCCAGCAGTTTCGTAGGGAGGGGCGAGCCCCAGCATTTT
TRBV5-6	TRBJ1-4	NA	NA	CASSLGMAPGELFF	TGTGCCAGCAGCCTGGGGATGGCCCCCGGGGAACTGTTTTTT
TRBV28	TRBJ2-7	NA	TRBD2	CASSDLAVLPYEQYF	TGTGCCAGCAGTGATCTAGCGGTCCTACCCTACGAGCAGTACTTC
TRBV29-1	TRBJ2-3	NA	NA	CSVEDGGNTQYF	TGCAGCGTTGAAGATGGAGGGAATACGCAGTATTTT
TRBV4-3	TRBJ1-3	NA	NA	CASSLATGSGNTIYF	TGCGCCAGCAGCCTAGCCACAGGGTCCGGAAACACCATATATTTT
TRBV4-3	TRBJ2-1	NA	TRBD1	CASSQDQRGPGGIIDEQFF	TGCGCCAGCAGCCAAGATCAAAGGGGCCCAGGGGGCATTATCGATGAGCAGTTCTTC
TRBV6-5	TRBJ2-7	NA	TRBD2	CASSAQREGRYEQYF	TGTGCCAGCAGTGCGCAGCGGGAGGGCCGATACGAGCAGTACTTC
TRBV27	TRBJ2-2	NA	TRBD2	CASSEIGGAGELFF	TGTGCCAGCAGTGAGATTGGGGGGGCCGGGGAGCTGTTTTTT
TRBV29-1	TRBJ2-1	NA	NA	CSVRGRFWNEQFF	TGCAGCGTACGTGGGAGGTTTTGGAATGAGCAGTTCTTC
TRBV28	TRBJ2-7	NA	TRBD2	CASSSPGTSGMYEQYF	TGTGCCAGCAGTTCCCCCGGGACTAGCGGGATGTACGAGCAGTACTTC
TRBV9	TRBJ1-4	NA	NA	CASSVGGATNEKLFF	TGTGCCAGCAGCGTAGGGGGGGCAACTAATGAAAAACTGTTTTTT